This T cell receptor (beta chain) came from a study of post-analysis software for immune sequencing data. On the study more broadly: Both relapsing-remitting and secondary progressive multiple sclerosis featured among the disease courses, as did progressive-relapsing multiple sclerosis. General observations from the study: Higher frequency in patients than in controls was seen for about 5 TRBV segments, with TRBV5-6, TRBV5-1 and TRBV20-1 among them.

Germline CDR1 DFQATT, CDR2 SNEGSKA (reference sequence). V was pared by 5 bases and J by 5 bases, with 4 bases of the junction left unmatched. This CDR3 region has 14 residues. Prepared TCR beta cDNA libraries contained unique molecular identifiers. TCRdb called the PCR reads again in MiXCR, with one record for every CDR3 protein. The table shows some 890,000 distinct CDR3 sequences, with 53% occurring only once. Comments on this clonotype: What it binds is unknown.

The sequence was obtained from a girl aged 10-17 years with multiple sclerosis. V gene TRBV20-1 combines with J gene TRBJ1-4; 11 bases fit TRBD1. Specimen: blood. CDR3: CSAVGTGGNEKLFF. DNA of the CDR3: TGCAGTGCTGTCGGGACAGGGGGAAATGAAAAACTGTTTTTT.